Presented here are 14 T cell receptor beta chains from one specimen sequenced in a study of blood T cell repertoires in COVID-19. Profiled with immunoSEQ multiplex PCR; TCRdb holds only in-frame clones, not every one. Counted here are about 460,000 clones, about 88% occurring once; the ten biggest clones make up 8% to 9.5%. The specimen was PBMCs or T cells enriched from blood (not recorded which). These receptors originate from a woman aged 55 to 70 who had recovered from COVID-19.

V gene TRBV6-5 combines with J gene TRBJ2-3; no reliable D call. The CDR3 is made up of 15 amino acids. The germline gives CDR1 MNHEY, CDR2 SVGAGI. V gave up 2 bases and J gave up 2 bases, with 11 bases separating them. CDR3 bases: TGTGCCAGCAGTTACGCCAACAGAATCACAGATACGCAGTATTTT. It specifies CASSYANRITDTQYF.

The CDR3 DNA is TGTGCCTGGGGAAGGGAGCAGCCCCAGCATTTT. Protein product: CAWGREQPQHF. The chain is built from TRBV30 and TRBJ1-5; D is undetermined. V lost 5 bases, J lost 7 bases, and 9 bases lay in between. Germline values: CDR1 GTSNPN, CDR2 SVGIG (reference sequence). The CDR3 sequence is 11 residues long. Supplemented by reference TRBV30 and TRBJ1-5, the full variable domain reads SQTIHQWPATLVQPVGSPLSLECTVEGTSNPNLYWYRQAAGRGLQLLFYSVGIGQISSEVPQNLSASRPQDRQFILSSKKLLLSDSGFYLCAWGREQPQHFGDGTRLSIL.

This clone was observed a single time. This sequence joins TRBV7-2 and TRBJ2-2; TRBD2 is a possible D gene (6 bases). The CDR3 loop spans 15 amino acids. The ends were cut back, 5 bases at V and 5 bases at J, with 15 bases in the middle. CDR1 and CDR2 (germline): SGHTA, FQGNSA. CDR3 sequence reads: CASSPGGRWTGELFF. The DNA for the CDR3 is TGTGCCAGCAGCCCTGGAGGGAGATGGACCGGGGAGCTGTTTTTT.

The chain carries TRBV30 and TRBJ1-5; D gene ambiguous. Trimming left V 0 bases short and J 6 bases short, with 9 bases between. Germline values: CDR1 GTSNPN, CDR2 SVGIG (reference sequence). The CDR3 spans 13 residues. CDR3 region: CAWSVSGGQPQHF. The CDR3 nucleotides read TGTGCCTGGAGTGTCTCGGGTGGTCAGCCCCAGCATTTT.

This chain uses TRBV27 with TRBJ1-1; D is unresolved. Germline CDR1 is MNHEY and CDR2 is SMNVEV (reference sequence). Trimming shortened V by 2 bases and J by 4 bases, and 8 bases separated the two germline ends. This CDR3 comprises 13 residues. The CDR3 DNA sequence: TGTGCCAGCAGTTTAACGTCCAGCACTGAAGCTTTCTTT. The encoded protein is CASSLTSSTEAFF.

The gene calls are TRBV5-4 and TRBJ1-4; 9 bases match TRBD1. The CDR3 consists of 14 residues. The junction had 6 bases not matched to a gene; V was cut back by 4 bases and J by 8 bases. Germline V lookup: CDR1 SGHNT, CDR2 YYREEE (reference sequence). CDR3 DNA: TGTGCCAGCAGCCTAACCGGGACAGGGGAAAAACTGTTTTTT. It encodes CASSLTGTGEKLFF.

V is TRBV5-1 and J is TRBJ2-5; TRBD1 matches 7 bases. The V gene's germline CDR1 is SGHRS and CDR2 YFSETQ. V dropped 1 base and J dropped 1; count of bases not matched to a gene: 10. The CDR3 spans 17 residues. CDR3: CASSLPRTGDFQETQYF. CDR3 DNA: TGCGCCAGCAGCTTGCCGAGGACAGGAGACTTCCAAGAGACCCAGTACTTC. The whole variable domain, filled in from reference TRBV5-1 and TRBJ2-5, reads KAGVTQTPRYLIKTRGQQVTLSCSPISGHRSVSWYQQTPGQGLQFLFEYFSETQRNKGNFPGRFSGRQFSNSRSEMNVSTLELGDSALYLCASSLPRTGDFQETQYFGPGTRLLVL.

This chain joins TRBV3-1 (or the pseudogene TRBV3-2) and TRBJ1-5; D might be TRBD1 (5 bases). Germline CDR1 is LGHDT and CDR2 is YNNKEL (reference sequence). Trimming left V 1 base short and J 6 bases short, with 7 bases between. There are 13 residues in the CDR3. The CDR3 sequence is CASSQAGAQPQHF. As DNA, the CDR3 is TGTGCCAGCAGCCAAGCTGGGGCTCAGCCCCAGCATTTT.

The gene calls are TRBV30 and TRBJ1-6; 8 bases align to TRBD1. With V trimmed by 2 bases and J by 4 bases, 7 bases remained unmatched. Germline V gene lookup returns CDR1 GTSNPN and CDR2 SVGIG (reference sequence). The CDR3 loop spans 16 amino acids. The CDR3 DNA reads TGTGCCTGGAGTTCTGACAGGGGCGGTTATAATTCACCCCTCCACTTT. Protein sequence: CAWSSDRGGYNSPLHF. Based on the CDR3 plus reference TRBV30 and TRBJ1-6, the full variable domain is SQTIHQWPATLVQPVGSPLSLECTVEGTSNPNLYWYRQAAGRGLQLLFYSVGIGQISSEVPQNLSASRPQDRQFILSSKKLLLSDSGFYLCAWSSDRGGYNSPLHFGNGTRLTVT.

The V and J genes are TRBV6-5 and TRBJ2-7; D gene ambiguous. Trimming pared 2 bases from V and 0 bases from J, leaving 8 bases between. There are 14 residues in the CDR3. Germline CDR1 is MNHEY and CDR2 is SVGAGI. DNA of the CDR3: TGTGCCAGCAGTTACAGAGAAAGCTCCTACGAGCAGTACGTC. Protein product: CASSYRESSYEQYV.

The chain links TRBV5-4 to TRBJ2-7, with 7 bases that match TRBD2. The germline V gene encodes CDR1 SGHNT and CDR2 YYREEE (reference sequence). V shed 1 base, J shed 7 bases, and the junction held 5 bases outside the gene matches. This CDR3 has 13 residues. The CDR3 reads CASSLITAGEQYF. CDR3 in DNA: TGTGCCAGCAGCTTGATAACAGCGGGGGAGCAGTACTTC.

The chain combines TRBV2 with TRBJ1-6; TRBD1 agrees at 7 bases. Losses at the gene ends were 9 bases for V and 7 bases for J; bases not matched to a gene: 9. CDR1 is SNHLY, CDR2 FYNNEI, per germline. The length of the CDR3 is 14 residues. CDR3 sequence (DNA): TGTGCCAGTTCCCGTGGACAGGTGAATTCACCCCTCCACTTT. Translating gives CASSRGQVNSPLHF. Based on the CDR3 plus reference TRBV2 and TRBJ1-6, the full variable domain is EPEVTQTPSHQVTQMGQEVILRCVPISNHLYFYWYRQILGQKVEFLVSFYNNEISEKSEIFDDQFSVERPDGSNFTLKIRSTKLEDSAMYFCASSRGQVNSPLHFGNGTRLTVT.

The DNA for the CDR3 is TGTGCCATCAGTGGGGTCGGGCGGGACCTTCTAGATACGCAGTATTTT. This translates into CAISGVGRDLLDTQYF. The rearrangement joins TRBV10-3 to TRBJ2-3; possible D gene TRBD2, 6 bases. The germline V gene encodes CDR1 ENHRY and CDR2 SYGVKD. CDR3 length: 16 amino acids. Trimming removed 4 bases at V and 5 bases at J, with 19 bases between.

V is TRBV5-1 and J is TRBJ1-1; 11 bases agree with TRBD1. V lost 1 base to trimming and J lost 0 bases; unmatched junction nucleotides: 8. Germline loops: CDR1 SGHRS, CDR2 YFSETQ. This CDR3 has 18 amino acids. As DNA, the CDR3 is TGCGCCAGCAGCTTGCTACCCGGGACAGGGGGTATGAACACTGAAGCTTTCTTT. Translating it yields CASSLLPGTGGMNTEAFF.